This is a list of T cell receptor beta chains from one sample in a study of blood T cell repertoires in COVID-19. TCRdb's copy holds only in-frame clones and misses some; the assay was immunoSEQ multiplex PCR. The sample records over 90,000 clones, over 65% being singletons. Sequenced material: peripheral blood. The receptor source for this set is a human donor in a cohort sampled during active COVID-19. Each CDR3 is given with its conserved first and last residue. A D gene is named only where the DNA matches it firmly. Clone size is not always given. Where it is, it says once, few, many or a class for expanded clones.

v_gene,d_gene,j_gene,abundance,CDR3aa,CDR3nt
TRBV18,NA,TRBJ2-1,NA,CASSPPVQGRRNEQFF,TGTGCCAGCTCACCACCGGTTCAGGGTAGAAGGAATGAGCAGTTCTTC
TRBV19,NA,TRBJ1-3,NA,CASTHRDGNTIYF,TGTGCCAGTACTCACAGGGATGGAAACACCATATATTTT
TRBV19,NA,TRBJ1-2,NA,CASSIQGTLNYGYTF,TGTGCCAGTAGTATCCAGGGTACCCTCAACTATGGCTACACCTTC
TRBV13,NA,TRBJ1-1,NA,CASSTTWAPEAFF,TGTGCCAGCAGCACCACCTGGGCGCCCGAAGCTTTCTTT
TRBV5-1,TRBD1,TRBJ1-5,NA,CASSLGTGDGNQPQHF,TGCGCCAGCAGCTTGGGGACAGGGGACGGAAATCAGCCCCAGCATTTT
TRBV7-2,NA,TRBJ2-3,NA,CASSLVMGSTDTQYF,TGTGCCAGCAGCTTAGTTATGGGCAGCACAGATACGCAGTATTTT
TRBV14,TRBD1,TRBJ1-1,few,CASSPQGQGATEAFF,TGTGCCAGCAGCCCCCAGGGACAGGGTGCCACTGAAGCTTTCTTT
TRBV3-1/TRBV3-2,NA,TRBJ1-2,NA,CASSPRGGFLANYGYTF,TGTGCCAGCAGCCCCCGAGGAGGGTTTCTAGCTAACTATGGCTACACCTTC
TRBV7-7,NA,TRBJ2-2,few,CASSRGLAGAGELFF,TGTGCCAGCAGCCGCGGACTCGCAGGGGCCGGGGAGCTGTTTTTT
TRBV5-5,NA,TRBJ1-1,NA,CASSLIGGDTEAFF,TGTGCCAGCAGCCTAATTGGGGGGGACACTGAAGCTTTCTTT
TRBV4-3,TRBD1,TRBJ2-2,NA,CASSQAGTGLNTGELFF,TGCGCCAGCAGCCAAGCAGGGACAGGGTTAAACACCGGGGAGCTGTTTTTT
TRBV5-1,TRBD2,TRBJ2-5,NA,CASSTGLAVETQYF,TGCGCCAGCAGCACGGGACTAGCGGTGGAGACCCAGTACTTC
TRBV5-1,NA,TRBJ2-3,NA,CASSLAPSVEDTQYF,TGCGCCAGCAGCTTGGCGCCTAGCGTTGAAGATACGCAGTATTTT
TRBV6-5,TRBD1,TRBJ2-3,once,CASSRARTGEDTQYF,TGTGCCAGCTCCCGCGCGCGGACAGGGGAAGATACGCAGTATTTT
TRBV24-1,NA,TRBJ2-3,many,CATSDNGGPTDTQYF,TGTGCCACCAGTGATAACGGGGGGCCCACAGATACGCAGTATTTT
TRBV5-1,TRBD1,TRBJ1-4,NA,CASTGTDREKLFF,TGCGCCAGCACCGGGACAGACCGGGAAAAACTGTTTTTT
TRBV4-3,NA,TRBJ2-1,few,CASSRGNEGNEQFF,TGCGCCAGCAGCCGCGGCAACGAGGGCAATGAGCAGTTCTTC
TRBV5-1,TRBD2,TRBJ2-1,NA,CASSPRGGRGNEQFF,TGCGCCAGCAGCCCTCGCGGGGGGCGGGGGAATGAGCAGTTCTTC
TRBV6-5,NA,TRBJ2-1,NA,CASAEQGQVGNEQFF,TGTGCCAGCGCCGAGCAGGGTCAGGTCGGGAATGAGCAGTTCTTC
TRBV20-1,NA,TRBJ2-7,NA,CSASNRVNEQYF,TGCAGTGCTAGTAACAGGGTTAACGAGCAGTACTTC
TRBV11-2,NA,TRBJ2-5,NA,CASSFSNDRLPQETQYF,TGTGCCAGCAGCTTCTCTAATGACAGGTTACCCCAAGAGACCCAGTACTTC
TRBV3-1/TRBV3-2,NA,TRBJ2-4,NA,CASSLTLGALGLVQYF,TGTGCCAGCAGCCTTACCCTGGGGGCTCTCGGTTTGGTTCAGTACTTC
TRBV2,TRBD1,TRBJ1-2,NA,CASSGQGYGYTF,TGTGCCAGCAGTGGACAGGGTTATGGCTACACCTTC
TRBV5-4,NA,TRBJ2-3,NA,CASSRTGIGDTQYF,TGTGCCAGCAGCCGCACAGGGATTGGAGATACGCAGTATTTT
TRBV5-1,NA,TRBJ1-1,NA,CASSQRPGEGTEAFF,TGCGCCAGCAGCCAGAGGCCCGGAGAGGGCACTGAAGCTTTCTTT
TRBV5-1,TRBD1,TRBJ1-4,NA,CASSLQGAHEKLFF,TGCGCCAGCAGTCTACAGGGGGCTCATGAAAAACTGTTTTTT
TRBV12-3/TRBV12-4,NA,TRBJ1-3,NA,CASSFQTGNTIYF,TGTGCCAGCAGTTTCCAGACTGGAAACACCATATATTTT
TRBV3-1/TRBV3-2,TRBD1,TRBJ2-1,NA,CASSQARGLSYNEQFF,TGTGCCAGCAGCCAAGCCAGGGGGCTCTCCTACAATGAGCAGTTCTTC
TRBV19,TRBD2,TRBJ2-5,few,CATRGMRGNQETQYF,TGTGCCACCCGGGGGATGCGGGGGAACCAAGAGACCCAGTACTTC
TRBV5-5,NA,TRBJ2-5,NA,CASSPLGIQETQYF,TGTGCCAGCAGCCCCCTCGGTATTCAAGAGACCCAGTACTTC
TRBV19,TRBD1,TRBJ2-3,NA,CASRPWGPTGVSTDTQYF,TGTGCCAGTAGGCCCTGGGGCCCGACAGGGGTGAGCACAGATACGCAGTATTTT
TRBV5-6,NA,TRBJ1-6,once,CASSLGHSYNSPLHF,TGTGCCAGCAGCTTGGGACATTCTTATAATTCACCCCTCCACTTT
TRBV7-9,TRBD1,TRBJ2-7,NA,CASSFGTALYEQYF,TGTGCCAGCAGCTTCGGGACAGCCCTCTACGAGCAGTACTTC
TRBV11-3,TRBD2,TRBJ2-1,few,CASSLAPASGSYNEQFF,TGTGCCAGCAGCTTAGCCCCCGCTAGCGGGTCCTACAATGAGCAGTTCTTC
TRBV15,NA,TRBJ2-7,NA,CATSRPPWRVFSSYEQYF,TGTGCCACCAGCAGACCCCCCTGGAGGGTGTTTAGCTCCTACGAGCAGTACTTC
TRBV11-2,TRBD2,TRBJ2-5,NA,CASSPGTSGGGYQETQYF,TGTGCCAGCAGCCCCGGGACTAGCGGGGGGGGGTACCAAGAGACCCAGTACTTC
TRBV28,TRBD1,TRBJ1-1,NA,CASSSGQTRFGTEAFF,TGTGCCAGCAGTTCGGGACAGACTAGATTTGGCACTGAAGCTTTCTTT
TRBV27,TRBD1,TRBJ2-7,NA,CASKPNRGYEQYF,TGTGCCAGCAAGCCAAACAGGGGTTACGAGCAGTACTTC
TRBV2,TRBD1,TRBJ1-1,NA,CASRQGWVNTEAFF,TGTGCCAGCAGACAGGGGTGGGTGAACACTGAAGCTTTCTTT
TRBV14,NA,TRBJ2-2,NA,CASKGDTGELFF,TGTGCCAGCAAGGGGGACACCGGGGAGCTGTTTTTT
TRBV6-4,TRBD1,TRBJ1-2,NA,CASSVTGDRGGYTF,TGTGCCAGCAGTGTTACAGGGGACCGGGGTGGCTACACCTTC
TRBV11-2,TRBD2,TRBJ2-7,NA,CASSDVAGGRNEQYF,TGTGCCAGCAGCGACGTGGCGGGGGGGCGGAACGAGCAGTACTTC
TRBV19,NA,TRBJ2-2,NA,CASITWEAGSGELFF,TGTGCCAGTATCACTTGGGAGGCAGGGTCCGGGGAGCTGTTTTTT
TRBV7-9,TRBD1,TRBJ1-2,NA,CASSSMDREGGYTF,TGTGCCAGCAGCTCGATGGACAGGGAGGGTGGCTACACCTTC
TRBV11-2,NA,TRBJ2-7,NA,CASSLAGNSYEQYF,TGTGCCAGCAGCTTAGCTGGCAACTCCTACGAGCAGTACTTC
TRBV27,TRBD1,TRBJ1-5,NA,CASSPGQSNQPQHF,TGTGCCAGCAGCCCGGGACAGTCCAATCAGCCCCAGCATTTT
TRBV28,NA,TRBJ1-2,NA,CASEDDSGAGYTF,TGTGCCAGCGAGGATGACAGTGGGGCTGGCTACACCTTC
TRBV7-2,TRBD1,TRBJ2-7,NA,CASSLSFGQGYEQYF,TGTGCCAGCAGCTTATCATTTGGACAGGGCTACGAGCAGTACTTC
TRBV7-9,NA,TRBJ2-7,NA,CASGGTAVRGEQYF,TGTGCCAGCGGCGGAACGGCGGTACGGGGTGAGCAGTACTTC
TRBV6-6,NA,TRBJ2-3,NA,CASSRDITSTDTQYF,TGTGCCAGCAGTCGGGACATAACTAGCACAGATACGCAGTATTTT
TRBV6-2/TRBV6-3,TRBD1,TRBJ2-3,NA,CASSYSQGATDTQYF,TGTGCCAGCAGTTACTCCCAGGGGGCAACAGATACGCAGTATTTT
TRBV28,TRBD1,TRBJ2-3,NA,CASSLGQLLSTDTQYF,TGTGCCAGCAGTTTGGGACAGCTCCTTAGCACAGATACGCAGTATTTT
TRBV5-6,NA,TRBJ1-4,NA,CASSLQGHPEKLFF,TGTGCCAGCAGCTTGCAGGGACACCCGGAAAAACTGTTTTTT
TRBV5-1,NA,TRBJ1-3,few,CASSLAPAGLGNTIYF,TGCGCCAGCAGCTTGGCCCCGGCAGGGCTGGGAAACACCATATATTTT
TRBV5-4,TRBD1,TRBJ1-1,few,CASSLPTGGNTEAFF,TGTGCCAGCAGCTTGCCCACAGGGGGGAACACTGAAGCTTTCTTT
TRBV7-3,NA,TRBJ2-3,NA,CASIPPRDGTDTQYF,TGTGCCAGCATTCCCCCCAGGGATGGCACAGATACGCAGTATTTT